This T cell receptor beta chain emerged from a study of blood T cell repertoires in COVID-19. Study information: Acute-phase and convalescent COVID-19 samples originated in the United States, Italy and Spain. T cells, B-cell-depleted T cells, or PBMCs supplied cDNA or gDNA.

Under the authors' procedure: Reference gene primer amplification gave estimated nucleated cell counts. Repertoires were generated with immunoSEQ multiplex PCR, while TCRdb's copy carries only in-frame clones and drops some. D and trimming were read from the DNA, whereas the V and J calls and clone size are those reported in that table. This table has about 73,000 clones, roughly nine tenths appearing once. With 1 base removed from V and 4 bases from J, the gap between germline ends came to 11 bases. From germline, CDR1 is SGHTA and CDR2 FQGNSA. This CDR3 region has 15 residues. The TCR comes from an older man with acute or convalescent COVID-19. Input material: peripheral blood. This chain uses TRBV7-2 with TRBJ2-1, with unresolved D. Here the CDR3 DNA reads TGTGCCAGCAGCTTAGGGTTTGGTAGATACAATGAGCAGTTCTTC. As protein: CASSLGFGRYNEQFF. Variable domain in full (rest from reference TRBV7-2 and TRBJ2-1): GAGVSQSPSNKVTEKGKDVELRCDPISGHTALYWYRQSLGQGLEFLIYFQGNSAPDKSGLPSDRFSAERTGGSVSTLTIQRTQQEDSAVYLCASSLGFGRYNEQFFGPGTRLTVL.